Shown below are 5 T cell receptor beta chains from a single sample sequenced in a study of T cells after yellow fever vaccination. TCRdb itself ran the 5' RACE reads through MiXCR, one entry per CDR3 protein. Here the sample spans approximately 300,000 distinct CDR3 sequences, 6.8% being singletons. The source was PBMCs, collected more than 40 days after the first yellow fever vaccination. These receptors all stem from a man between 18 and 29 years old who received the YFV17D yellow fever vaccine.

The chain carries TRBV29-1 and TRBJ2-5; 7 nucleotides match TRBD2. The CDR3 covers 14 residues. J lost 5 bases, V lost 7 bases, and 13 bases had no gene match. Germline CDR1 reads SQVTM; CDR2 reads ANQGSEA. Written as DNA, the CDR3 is TGCAGCGGATATCCTCCGGGGGGTGGGGAGACCCAGTACTTC. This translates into CSGYPPGGGETQYF. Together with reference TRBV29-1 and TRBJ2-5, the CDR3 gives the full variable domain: SAVISQKPSRDICQRGTSLTIQCQVDSQVTMMFWYRQQPGQSLTLIATANQGSEATYESGFVIDKFPISRPNLTFSTLTVSNMSPEDSSIYLCSGYPPGGGETQYFGPGTRLLVL.

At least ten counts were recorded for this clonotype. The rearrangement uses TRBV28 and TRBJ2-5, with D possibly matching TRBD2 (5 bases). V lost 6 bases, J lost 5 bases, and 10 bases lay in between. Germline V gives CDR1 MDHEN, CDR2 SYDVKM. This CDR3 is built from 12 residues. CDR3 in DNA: TGTGCCAGCAGGAGAGGGTGGGAGACCCAGTACTTC. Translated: CASRRGWETQYF.

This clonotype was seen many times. DNA of the CDR3: TGTGCCATCAGGGGGGGACTAGCTGTCCAAGAGACCCAGTACTTC. Its translation is CAIRGGLAVQETQYF. The genes are TRBV10-3 and TRBJ2-5; TRBD2 aligns across 9 bases. The CDR3 totals 15 residues. With 6 bases clipped from V and 1 base from J, the junction kept 6 bases outside the gene matches. Germline V gives CDR1 ENHRY, CDR2 SYGVKD.

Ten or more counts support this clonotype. Written as DNA, the CDR3 is TGTGCCAGCAGCTTGGCAGGAGACACTGAAGCTTTCTTT. The encoded protein is CASSLAGDTEAFF. This chain connects TRBV7-3 to TRBJ1-1; D ambiguous. CDR1 is SGHTA, CDR2 FQGTGA, per germline. Trimming stripped 3 bases from V and 3 bases from J, with 8 bases between. The CDR3 is made up of 13 amino acids.

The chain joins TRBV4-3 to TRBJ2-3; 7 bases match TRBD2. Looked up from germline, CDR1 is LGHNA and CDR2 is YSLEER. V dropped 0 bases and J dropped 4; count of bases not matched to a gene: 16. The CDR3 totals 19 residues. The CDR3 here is CASSQEPPAGLPNPDTQYF. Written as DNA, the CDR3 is TGCGCCAGCAGCCAAGAACCACCAGCGGGGCTCCCAAATCCAGATACGCAGTATTTT.